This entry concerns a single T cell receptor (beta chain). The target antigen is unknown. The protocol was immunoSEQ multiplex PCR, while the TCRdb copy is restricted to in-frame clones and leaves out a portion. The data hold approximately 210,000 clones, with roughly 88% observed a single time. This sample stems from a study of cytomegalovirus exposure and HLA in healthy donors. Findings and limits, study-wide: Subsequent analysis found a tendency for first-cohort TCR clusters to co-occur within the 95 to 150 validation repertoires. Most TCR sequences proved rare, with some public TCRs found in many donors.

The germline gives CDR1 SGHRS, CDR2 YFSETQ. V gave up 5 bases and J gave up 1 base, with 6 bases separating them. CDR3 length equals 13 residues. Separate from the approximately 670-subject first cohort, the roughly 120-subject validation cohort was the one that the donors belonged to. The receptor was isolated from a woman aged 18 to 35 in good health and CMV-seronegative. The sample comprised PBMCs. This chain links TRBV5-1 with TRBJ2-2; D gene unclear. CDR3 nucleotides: TGCGCCAGCAGAATAGAGAACACCGGGGAGCTGTTTTTT. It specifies CASRIENTGELFF.